Below are 24 T cell receptor beta chains sequenced from a single sample in a study of siplizumab effects on memory and regulatory T cells. Some clones are missing from TCRdb's copy, which holds only in-frame ones; the method was immunoSEQ multiplex PCR. The repertoire consists of tens of thousands of clones, with 87% occurring once and the leading ten covering approximately 1.5%. Material: Tregs sorted from blood. Receptor source: a human donor in good health.

The V gene is TRBV28, the J gene TRBJ2-7; 8 bases agree with TRBD1. The CDR3 is 13 residues long. Germline assignment: CDR1 MDHEN and CDR2 SYDVKM. The trim removed 3 bases at V and 7 bases at J, leaving 5 bases unmatched. The CDR3 reads CASSFATGVEQYF. The CDR3 bases are TGTGCCAGCAGTTTTGCGACAGGGGTTGAGCAGTACTTC.

This chain links TRBV19 with TRBJ2-7; maybe TRBD2 (6 bases). Germline V gene data show CDR1 as LNHDA and CDR2 as SQIVND (reference sequence). V gave up 4 bases and J gave up 4 bases, with 8 bases separating them. The CDR3 contains 12 residues. CDR3 region: CASSNGGYEQYF. The CDR3 region has the DNA TGTGCCAGTAGTAATGGGGGGTACGAGCAGTACTTC.

The chain links TRBV11-1 to TRBJ2-1, with a weak D call TRBD1 (5 bases). Looked up from germline, CDR1 is SGHAT and CDR2 is FQDESV (reference sequence). The CDR3 runs to 14 residues. Trimming shortened V by 6 bases and J by 9 bases, and 18 bases separated the two germline ends. CDR3 sequence reads: CASRFDWGGAEQFF. The CDR3 region has the DNA TGTGCCAGCAGGTTCGACTGGGGCGGCGCTGAGCAGTTCTTC.

The J gene is TRBJ1-2, the V gene TRBV10-3; TRBD1 aligns across 9 bases. The CDR3 is 13 residues long. V lost 10 bases to trimming and J lost 3 bases; unmatched junction nucleotides: 6. From germline, CDR1 is ENHRY and CDR2 SYGVKD. The CDR3 DNA reads TGTGCCACACAGGGGGCCGATGACTATGGCTACACCTTC. It specifies CATQGADDYGYTF.

This chain joins TRBV6-1 and TRBJ2-1; D is perhaps TRBD2 (6 bases). Germline CDR1 MNHNS, CDR2 SASEGT. This CDR3 comprises 15 residues. V was shortened by 4 bases and J by 0 bases, with 10 bases between the two germline ends. The CDR3 sequence: CASSVADYSYNEQFF. The CDR3 DNA reads TGTGCCAGCAGTGTAGCGGACTACTCCTACAATGAGCAGTTCTTC.

The rearrangement uses TRBV18 and TRBJ1-1, with D possibly being TRBD1 (5 bases). Germline V gives CDR1 KGHSH, CDR2 LQKENI. V lost 2 bases and J 4 bases, leaving 11 bases between the germline ends. The CDR3 consists of 14 residues. DNA for the CDR3: TGTGCCAGCTCACCAGTGGAGACAGTCACTGAAGCTTTCTTT. Translation gives CASSPVETVTEAFF. Full variable domain (rest looked up from reference TRBV18 and TRBJ1-1): NAGVMQNPRHLVRRRGQEARLRCSPMKGHSHVYWYRQLPEEGLKFMVYLQKENIIDESGMPKERFSAEFPKEGPSILRIQQVVRGDSAAYFCASSPVETVTEAFFGQGTRLTVV.

This chain links TRBV9 with TRBJ2-5; 11 nucleotides agree with TRBD2. The V gene end was trimmed by 0 bases and the J gene end by 7 bases; junction bases not matched to a gene: 14. Germline V CDR1 and CDR2: SGDLS, YYNGEE. CDR3 length: 18 residues. CDR3 loop: CASSVEGLASGGNGTQYF. Here the CDR3 DNA reads TGTGCCAGCAGCGTAGAAGGGTTGGCTAGCGGGGGGAACGGGACCCAGTACTTC.

The genes are TRBV28 and TRBJ2-7, with D unresolved. The germline CDR1 and CDR2 sequences are MDHEN and SYDVKM. V was shortened by 3 bases and J by 0 bases, with 0 bases between the two germline ends. The length of the CDR3 is 11 residues. The DNA of the CDR3 is TGTGCCAGCAGTTTCTCCTACGAGCAGTACTTC. It translates to CASSFSYEQYF.

The genes are TRBV27 and TRBJ1-1; TRBD1 might be the D (5 bases). Per the germline V gene, CDR1 is MNHEY and CDR2 is SMNVEV (reference sequence). This CDR3 has 13 amino acids. V shed 4 bases and J shed 11 bases, with 17 bases lying between them. The CDR3 DNA sequence: TGTGCCAGCAGTTCCCAGGGTAGGGGTCGTGCTTTCTTT. Its protein product is CASSSQGRGRAFF.

The J gene is TRBJ1-4, the V gene TRBV19; 8 bases line up with TRBD1. V shed 10 bases and J 0 bases; nucleotides not matched to a gene: 4. Germline CDR1 and CDR2: LNHDA and SQIVND (reference sequence). The CDR3 extends over 14 amino acids. The CDR3 loop is CAIGQGATNEKLFF. The CDR3 region has the DNA TGTGCCATAGGACAGGGTGCAACTAATGAAAAACTGTTTTTT. Variable domain in full (rest from reference TRBV19 and TRBJ1-4): DGGITQSPKYLFRKEGQNVTLSCEQNLNHDAMYWYRQDPGQGLRLIYYSQIVNDFQKGDIAEGYSVSREKKESFPLTVTSAQKNPTAFYLCAIGQGATNEKLFFGSGTQLSVL.

This clone showed up just a few times. V and J are TRBV7-2 and TRBJ1-4; tentative D call: TRBD1 (5 bases). Per the germline V gene, CDR1 is SGHTA and CDR2 is FQGNSA. CDR3 length equals 15 residues. V was cut by 2 bases and J by 4 bases, with 11 bases left in between. The DNA of the CDR3 is TGTGCCAGCAGCTTACGTTGGGGGAATAATGAAAAACTGTTTTTT. Translating it yields CASSLRWGNNEKLFF.

A few counts support this clone. The chain is built from TRBV5-6 and TRBJ1-4, with 12 bases aligning to TRBD1. CDR3 size: 15 residues. The junction had 2 bases not matched to a gene; V was cut back by 0 bases and J by 8 bases. Germline assignment: CDR1 SGHDT and CDR2 YYEEEE. As DNA, the CDR3 is TGTGCCAGCAGCTTGGGGGACAGGGGGCGCGAAAAACTGTTTTTT. Its translation is CASSLGDRGREKLFF.

The V gene is TRBV6-5, the J gene TRBJ1-6; possibly TRBD1 for D (6 bases). Germline V gene data show CDR1 as MNHEY and CDR2 as SVGAGI. The CDR3 loop spans 14 amino acids. V lost 5 bases to trimming and J lost 5 bases, with 10 bases between them. The CDR3: CASSRQVDNSPLHF. The CDR3 DNA is TGTGCCAGCAGTCGACAGGTTGATAATTCACCCCTCCACTTT.

The rearrangement uses TRBV5-6 and TRBJ2-3, with 7 bases matching TRBD2. The J segment lost 0 bases and the V segment lost 0 bases, leaving 1 base of the junction unmatched. Per the germline V gene, CDR1 is SGHDT and CDR2 is YYEEEE. CDR3 size: 15 residues. The CDR3 sequence: CASSLGRGSTDTQYF. The CDR3 region has the DNA TGTGCCAGCAGCTTGGGGCGGGGGAGCACAGATACGCAGTATTTT.

The chain couples TRBV2 to TRBJ1-1; the D gene is possibly TRBD1 (6 bases). This CDR3 comprises 13 residues. Germline CDR1 is SNHLY and CDR2 is FYNNEI. Trimming pared 6 bases from V and 5 bases from J, leaving 13 bases between. CDR3 in DNA: TGTGCCAGCAGGAAACAGGGAGGGACTGAAGCTTTCTTT. Its translation: CASRKQGGTEAFF.

This clone was counted a single time. The CDR3 DNA reads as TGTGCCAGCAGCTTACGGGACACCGGGGAGCTGTTTTTT. It is translated as CASSLRDTGELFF. This chain connects TRBV7-3 to TRBJ2-2; D is unresolved. The germline V gene encodes CDR1 SGHTA and CDR2 FQGTGA. V was cut by 2 bases and J by 3 bases, with 4 bases left in between. The CDR3 runs to 13 residues. The full variable domain, rest sourced from reference TRBV7-3 and TRBJ2-2, is GAGVSQTPSNKVTEKGKYVELRCDPISGHTALYWYRQSLGQGPEFLIYFQGTGAADDSGLPNDRFFAVRPEGSVSTLKIQRTERGDSAVYLCASSLRDTGELFFGEGSRLTVL.

CDR3 sequence reads: CASTLSRTAYNEQFF. The CDR3 nucleotides read TGTGCCAGTACCCTATCCAGGACCGCCTACAATGAGCAGTTCTTC. The V call is TRBV19, the J call TRBJ2-1; D remains ambiguous. V lost 7 bases and J 2 bases, leaving 15 bases between the germline ends. Germline V gene data show CDR1 as LNHDA and CDR2 as SQIVND (reference sequence). The CDR3 covers 15 residues. Filled out from reference TRBV19 and TRBJ2-1, the complete variable domain reads DGGITQSPKYLFRKEGQNVTLSCEQNLNHDAMYWYRQDPGQGLRLIYYSQIVNDFQKGDIAEGYSVSREKKESFPLTVTSAQKNPTAFYLCASTLSRTAYNEQFFGPGTRLTVL.

This clone was observed once. The gene calls are TRBV30 and TRBJ2-5; D gene uncertain. V shed 0 bases and J shed 4 bases, with 18 bases lying between them. Germline V lookup: CDR1 GTSNPN, CDR2 SVGIG (reference sequence). CDR3 length: 16 amino acids. The CDR3 DNA reads TGTGCCTGGAGTGTCGGTAGGGTAGGTGTCCCAGAGACCCAGTACTTC. Protein product: CAWSVGRVGVPETQYF.

V usage is TRBV10-3 and J usage is TRBJ1-1; D uncertain. Germline V gene lookup returns CDR1 ENHRY and CDR2 SYGVKD. Trimming removed 7 bases at V and 1 base at J, with 10 bases between. This CDR3 spans 13 amino acids. The CDR3 protein is CAINSFWNTEAFF. The CDR3 nucleotides read TGTGCCATCAATTCCTTTTGGAACACTGAAGCTTTCTTT.

In DNA form, the CDR3 reads TGTGCCAGCAGCTCCGCGGGGGCCACTGAAGCTTTCTTT. Amino acids: CASSSAGATEAFF. This chain connects TRBV5-4 to TRBJ1-1, with D possibly TRBD1 on 6 matching bases. This CDR3 has 13 amino acids. V lost 3 bases, J lost 4 bases, and 10 bases lay in between. The V gene's germline CDR1 is SGHNT and CDR2 YYREEE (reference sequence).

This chain connects TRBV7-2 to TRBJ2-6; perhaps D is TRBD1 or TRBD2 (6 bases each). CDR3 length equals 16 residues. Trimming removed 0 bases at V and 2 bases at J, with 8 bases between. CDR1 and CDR2 (germline): SGHTA, FQGNSA. In nucleotides, the CDR3 is TGTGCCAGCAGCTTAGCCGGGGGCGCTGGGGCCAACGTCCTGACTTTC. It codes for CASSLAGGAGANVLTF.

The J gene is TRBJ1-2, the V gene TRBV5-6; 9 nucleotides align to TRBD1. This CDR3 has 14 amino acids. Per the germline V gene, CDR1 is SGHDT and CDR2 is YYEEEE. V was pared by 2 bases and J by 5 bases, with 4 bases of the junction left unmatched. The CDR3 nucleotides read TGTGCCAGCAGCTTAGACAGGGGGGTATATGGCTACACCTTC. This encodes CASSLDRGVYGYTF.

CDR3 coding DNA: TGTGCCATCAGCGACTCAGGGACAGGGCGGACTAGGCATGGCTACACCTTC. Residues: CAISDSGTGRTRHGYTF. V and J are TRBV10-3 and TRBJ1-2, with 9 bases lining up with TRBD1. Trimming took 6 bases from V and 6 from J; bases not matched to a gene: 17. The CDR3 runs to 17 residues. CDR1 and CDR2 (germline): ENHRY, SYGVKD.

The chain links TRBV4-1 to TRBJ1-5; D may be TRBD1 (5 bases). Germline CDR1 reads MGHRA; CDR2 reads YSYEKL. The length of the CDR3 is 16 residues. The V end lost 3 bases, the J end lost 4 bases, and 16 bases lay between the germline ends. The CDR3 sequence: CASSQEGTGGNQPQHF. The CDR3 nucleotides are TGCGCCAGCAGCCAGGAGGGTACCGGGGGTAATCAGCCCCAGCATTTT.